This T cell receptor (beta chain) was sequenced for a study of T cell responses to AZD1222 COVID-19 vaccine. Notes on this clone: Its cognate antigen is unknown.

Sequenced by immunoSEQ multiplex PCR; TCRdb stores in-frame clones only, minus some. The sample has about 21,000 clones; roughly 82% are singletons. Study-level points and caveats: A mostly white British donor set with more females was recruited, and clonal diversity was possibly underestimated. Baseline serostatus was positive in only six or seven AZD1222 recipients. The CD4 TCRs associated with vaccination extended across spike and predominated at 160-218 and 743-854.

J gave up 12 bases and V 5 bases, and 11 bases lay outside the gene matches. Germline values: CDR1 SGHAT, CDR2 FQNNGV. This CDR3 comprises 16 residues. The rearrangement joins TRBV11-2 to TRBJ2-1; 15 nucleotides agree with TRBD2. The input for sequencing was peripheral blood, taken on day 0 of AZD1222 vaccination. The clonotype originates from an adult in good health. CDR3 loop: CASSQGTSGRLGGQFF. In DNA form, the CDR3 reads TGTGCCAGCAGCCAGGGGACTAGCGGGAGGTTAGGGGGGCAGTTCTTC.